Reported below is one T cell receptor beta chain. Its antigen remains unidentified. The sequenced target, TCR beta, came from blood CD8+ and CD4+ T cells. Recently defined diagnostic criteria for definite or probable disease were fulfilled by Susac syndrome patients. Through negative isolation, CD4+ and CD8+ T cells were obtained, while TEMRA cells were enriched using FACS. RNA was extracted with the RNeasy kit, and a quantity of about 0.45 to 1 ug was reverse transcribed using random hexamers. MiXCR, run by TCRdb on the immunoSEQ multiplex PCR reads, gives a single entry per CDR3 protein. There are about 75,000 distinct CDR3 sequences in the sample; roughly 94% occur only once, and 0.5% to 0.65% lies in the top ten. The data originate from a study of CD8 T cells in Susac syndrome. Findings and caveats of the study: Roughly 17 Susac-specific public clones were found in total CD8+ repertoires and five in CD8+ TEMRA repertoires.

This TCR was recovered from a human donor with Susac syndrome. Source material: CD8+ T cells from PBMCs.

CDR3 sequence: CASSSSGATETQYF. In nucleotides, the CDR3 is TGTGCCAGCAGCTCCTCAGGGGCCACGGAGACCCAGTACTTC. The rearrangement joins TRBV7-9 to TRBJ2-5; a weak D match, TRBD1 (6 bases). V shed 4 bases and J shed 5 bases, with 14 bases lying between them. The CDR3 sequence is 14 residues long. CDR1 is SEHNR, CDR2 FQNEAQ, per germline (reference sequence). Using reference TRBV7-9 and TRBJ2-5 for the parts outside the CDR3, the full variable domain is DTGVSQNPRHKITKRGQNVTFRCDPISEHNRLYWYRQTLGQGPEFLTYFQNEAQLEKSRLLSDRFSAERPKGSFSTLEIQRTEQGDSAMYLCASSSSGATETQYFGPGTRLLVL.